Each of the 5 T cell receptor beta chains below was sequenced from the same sample in a study of immune evolution from preneoplasia to lung adenocarcinoma. The repertoire was sequenced with immunoSEQ multiplex PCR; TCRdb's copy has only in-frame clones and lacks some. Among about 4,900 clones listed, more than 70% were seen once. The source material was FFPE atypical adenomatous hyperplasia tissue from the lung. Sample subset: atypical adenomatous hyperplasia (AAH), lung preneoplasia. The receptors here all came from a person between 65 and 79 years old with lung adenocarcinoma.

CDR3 bases: TGTGCCAGCAGTTCTAGCGGGGTCTTAAATGAGCAGTTCTTC. It codes for CASSSSGVLNEQFF. This sequence joins TRBV6-5 and TRBJ2-1; 9 bases are shared with TRBD2. The CDR3 sequence is 14 residues long. The J segment lost 7 bases and the V segment lost 4 bases, leaving 5 bases of the junction unmatched. Germline V gene lookup returns CDR1 MNHEY and CDR2 SVGAGI.

A single count supports this clone. The chain employs TRBV28 and TRBJ2-7, with D perhaps given as TRBD1 or TRBD2 (5 bases each). Germline lookup yields CDR1 MDHEN and CDR2 SYDVKM. The CDR3 spans 14 residues. V was pared by 6 bases and J by 2 bases, with 14 bases between. Here the CDR3 reads CASRRGVPPYEQYF. The CDR3 DNA sequence: TGTGCCAGCAGAAGAGGGGTTCCTCCCTACGAGCAGTACTTC.

The chain combines TRBV29-1 with TRBJ2-2; D tentatively fits TRBD1 or TRBD2 (6 bases each). Germline lookup yields CDR1 SQVTM and CDR2 ANQGSEA. The CDR3 sequence is 15 residues long. Trimming removed 5 bases at V and 6 bases at J, with 19 bases between. CDR3 coding DNA: TGCAGCGTTTCAACAGGGACGGGAGTGCCCGGGGAGCTGTTTTTT. It encodes CSVSTGTGVPGELFF.

J is TRBJ1-3 and V is TRBV18; D might be TRBD1 (5 bases). Trimming pared 4 bases from V and 4 bases from J, leaving 11 bases between. Germline V gene sequence: CDR1 KGHSH, CDR2 LQKENI. The CDR3 contains 14 residues. This CDR3 is CASSRQGAGNTIYF. DNA of the CDR3: TGTGCCAGCTCACGCCAGGGTGCGGGAAACACCATATATTTT.

The V gene is TRBV5-6, the J gene TRBJ1-2, with no clear D. In germline, CDR1 is SGHDT, CDR2 YYEEEE. Trimming took 2 bases from V and 0 from J, leaving 11 bases between them. The CDR3 spans 15 residues. The CDR3 DNA follows: TGTGCCAGCAGCTTATCTTTCATCCCTAACTATGGCTACACCTTC. It codes for CASSLSFIPNYGYTF. Full variable domain (remainder filled in from reference TRBV5-6 and TRBJ1-2): DAGVTQSPTHLIKTRGQQVTLRCSPKSGHDTVSWYQQALGQGPQFIFQYYEEEERQRGNFPDRFSGHQFPNYSSELNVNALLLGDSALYLCASSLSFIPNYGYTFGSGTRLTVV.